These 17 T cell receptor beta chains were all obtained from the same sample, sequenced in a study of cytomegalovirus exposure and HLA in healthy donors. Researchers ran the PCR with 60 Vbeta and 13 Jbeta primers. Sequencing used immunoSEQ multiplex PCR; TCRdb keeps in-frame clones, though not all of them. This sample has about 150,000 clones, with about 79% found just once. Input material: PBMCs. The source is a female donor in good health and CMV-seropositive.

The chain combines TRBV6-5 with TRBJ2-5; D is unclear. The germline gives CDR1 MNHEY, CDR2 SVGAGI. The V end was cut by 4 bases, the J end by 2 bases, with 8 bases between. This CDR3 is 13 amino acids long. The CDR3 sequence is CASSLRAQETQYF. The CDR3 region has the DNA TGTGCCAGCAGTTTAAGAGCTCAAGAGACCCAGTACTTC.

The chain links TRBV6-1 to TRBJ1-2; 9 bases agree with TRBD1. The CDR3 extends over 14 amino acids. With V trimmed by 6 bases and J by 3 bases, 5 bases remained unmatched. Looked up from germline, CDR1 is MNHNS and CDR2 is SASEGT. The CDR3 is CASSSGTGYYGYTF. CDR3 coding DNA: TGTGCCAGCAGCTCCGGGACAGGGTACTATGGCTACACCTTC.

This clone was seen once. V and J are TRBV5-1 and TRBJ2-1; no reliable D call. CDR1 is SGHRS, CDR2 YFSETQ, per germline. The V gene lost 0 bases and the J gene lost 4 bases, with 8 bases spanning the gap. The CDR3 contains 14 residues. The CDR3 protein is CASSLDTVYNEQFF. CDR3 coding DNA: TGCGCCAGCAGCTTGGATACAGTTTACAATGAGCAGTTCTTC.

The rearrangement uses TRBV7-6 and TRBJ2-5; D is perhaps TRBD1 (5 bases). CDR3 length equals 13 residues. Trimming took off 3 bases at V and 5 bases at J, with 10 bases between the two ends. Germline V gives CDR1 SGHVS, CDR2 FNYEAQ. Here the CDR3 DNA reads TGTGCCAGCAGCTTGGGGCAGTTGGAGACCCAGTACTTC. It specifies CASSLGQLETQYF.

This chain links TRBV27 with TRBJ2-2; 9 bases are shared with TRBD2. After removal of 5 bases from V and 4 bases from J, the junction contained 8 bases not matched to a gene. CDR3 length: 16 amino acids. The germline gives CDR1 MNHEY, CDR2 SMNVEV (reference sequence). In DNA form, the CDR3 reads TGTGCCAGCAGTAGCGGGGGGTCAGGACGCACCGGGGAGCTGTTTTTT. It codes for CASSSGGSGRTGELFF.

Here the CDR3 DNA reads TGTGCCAGCAGCCTACGACAGGGCTCCTACGAGCAGTACTTC. Its translation: CASSLRQGSYEQYF. The chain combines TRBV5-4 with TRBJ2-7; 7 bases agree with TRBD1. Germline lookup yields CDR1 SGHNT and CDR2 YYREEE (reference sequence). CDR3 size: 14 residues. Trimming cost V 4 bases and J 0 bases; bases outside gene matches: 4.

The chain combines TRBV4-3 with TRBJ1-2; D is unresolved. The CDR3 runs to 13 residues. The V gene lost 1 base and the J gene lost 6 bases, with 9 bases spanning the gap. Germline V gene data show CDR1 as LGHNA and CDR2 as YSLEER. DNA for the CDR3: TGCGCCAGCAGCCAAGTCGGGAAGGATGGCTACACCTTC. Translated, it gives CASSQVGKDGYTF.

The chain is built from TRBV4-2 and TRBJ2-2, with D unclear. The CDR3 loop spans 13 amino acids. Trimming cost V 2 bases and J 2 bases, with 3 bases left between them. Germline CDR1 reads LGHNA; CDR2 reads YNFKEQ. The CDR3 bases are TGTGCCAGCAGCCAAACTAACACCGGGGAGCTGTTTTTT. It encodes CASSQTNTGELFF.

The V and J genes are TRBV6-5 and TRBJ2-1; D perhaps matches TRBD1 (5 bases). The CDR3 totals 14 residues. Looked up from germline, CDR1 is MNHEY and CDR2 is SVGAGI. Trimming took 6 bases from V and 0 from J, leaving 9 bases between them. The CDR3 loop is CASSPDSSYNEQFF. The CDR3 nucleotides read TGTGCCAGCAGCCCAGACAGCTCCTACAATGAGCAGTTCTTC.

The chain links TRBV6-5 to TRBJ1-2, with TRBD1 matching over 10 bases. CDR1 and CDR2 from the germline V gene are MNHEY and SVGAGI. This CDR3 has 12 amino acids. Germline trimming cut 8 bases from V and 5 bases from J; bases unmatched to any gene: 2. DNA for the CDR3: TGTGCCAGCCAGGGACAGGGGTATGGCTACACCTTC. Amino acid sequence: CASQGQGYGYTF.

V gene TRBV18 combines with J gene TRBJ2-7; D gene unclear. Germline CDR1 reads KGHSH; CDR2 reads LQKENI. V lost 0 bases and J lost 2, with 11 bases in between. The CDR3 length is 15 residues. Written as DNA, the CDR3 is TGTGCCAGCTCACCACCGCTCTCCAGGACCTACGAGCAGTACTTC. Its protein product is CASSPPLSRTYEQYF.

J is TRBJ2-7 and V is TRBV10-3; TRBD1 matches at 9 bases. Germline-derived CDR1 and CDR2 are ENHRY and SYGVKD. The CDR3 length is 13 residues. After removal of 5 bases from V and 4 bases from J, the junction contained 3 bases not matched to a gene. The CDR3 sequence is CAISSQGAYEQYF. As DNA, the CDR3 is TGTGCCATCAGTTCACAGGGGGCGTACGAGCAGTACTTC.

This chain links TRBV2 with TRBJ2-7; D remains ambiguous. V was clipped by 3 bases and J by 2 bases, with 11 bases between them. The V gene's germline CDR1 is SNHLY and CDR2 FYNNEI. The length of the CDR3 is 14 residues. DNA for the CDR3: TGTGCCAGCAGTGATACTGACAAAGCCTACGAGCAGTACTTC. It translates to CASSDTDKAYEQYF.

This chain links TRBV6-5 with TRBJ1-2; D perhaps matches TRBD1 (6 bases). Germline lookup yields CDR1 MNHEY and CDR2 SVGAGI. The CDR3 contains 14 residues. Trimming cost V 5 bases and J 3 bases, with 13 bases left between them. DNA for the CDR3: TGTGCCAGCAGTGACTACAGGGACGACTATGGCTACACCTTC. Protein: CASSDYRDDYGYTF.

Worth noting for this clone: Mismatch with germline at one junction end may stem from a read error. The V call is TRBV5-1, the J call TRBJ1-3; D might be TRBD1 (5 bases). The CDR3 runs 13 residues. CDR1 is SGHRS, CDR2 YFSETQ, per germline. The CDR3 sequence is CASSSTAGNTTYF. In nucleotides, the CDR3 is TGCGCCAGCAGCTCGACAGCTGGAAACACCACATATTTT.

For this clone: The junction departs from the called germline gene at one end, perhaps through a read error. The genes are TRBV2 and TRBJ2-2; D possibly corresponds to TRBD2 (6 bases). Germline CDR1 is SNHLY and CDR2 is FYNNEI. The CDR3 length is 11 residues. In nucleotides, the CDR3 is TGTGCTAGCAACGGGGGCGGGGAGCTGTTTTTT. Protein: CASNGGGELFF.

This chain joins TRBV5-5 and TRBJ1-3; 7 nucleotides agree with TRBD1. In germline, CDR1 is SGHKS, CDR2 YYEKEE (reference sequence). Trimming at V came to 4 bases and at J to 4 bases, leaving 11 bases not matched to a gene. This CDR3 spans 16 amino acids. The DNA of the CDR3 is TGTGCCAGCAGCCCCTACAGGGGACTGGCCGGAAACACCATATATTTT. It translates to CASSPYRGLAGNTIYF.